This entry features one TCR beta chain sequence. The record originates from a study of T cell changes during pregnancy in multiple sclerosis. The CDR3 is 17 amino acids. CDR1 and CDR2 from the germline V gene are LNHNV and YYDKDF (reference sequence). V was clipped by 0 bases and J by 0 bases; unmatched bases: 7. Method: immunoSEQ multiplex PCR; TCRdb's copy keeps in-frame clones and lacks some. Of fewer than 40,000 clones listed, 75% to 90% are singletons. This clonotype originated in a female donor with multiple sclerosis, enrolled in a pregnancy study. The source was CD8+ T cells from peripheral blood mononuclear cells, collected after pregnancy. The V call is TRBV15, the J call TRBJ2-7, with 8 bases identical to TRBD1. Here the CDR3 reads CATSRDLATGASYEQYF. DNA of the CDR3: TGTGCCACCAGCAGAGACTTAGCGACAGGGGCCTCCTACGAGCAGTACTTC.